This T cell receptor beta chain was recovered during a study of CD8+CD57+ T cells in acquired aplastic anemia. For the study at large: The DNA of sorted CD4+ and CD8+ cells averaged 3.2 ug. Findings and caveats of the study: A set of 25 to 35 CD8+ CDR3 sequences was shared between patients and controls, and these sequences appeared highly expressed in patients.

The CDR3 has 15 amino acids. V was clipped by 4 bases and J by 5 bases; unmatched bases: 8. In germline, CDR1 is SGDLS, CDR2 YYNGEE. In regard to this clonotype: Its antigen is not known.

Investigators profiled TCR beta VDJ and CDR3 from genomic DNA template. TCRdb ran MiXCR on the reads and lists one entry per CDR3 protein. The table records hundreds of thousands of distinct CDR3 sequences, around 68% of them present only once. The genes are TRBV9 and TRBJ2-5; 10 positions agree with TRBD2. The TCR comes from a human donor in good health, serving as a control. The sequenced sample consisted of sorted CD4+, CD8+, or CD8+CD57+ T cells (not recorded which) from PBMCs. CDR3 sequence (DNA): TGTGCCAGCAGCCCGAGCGGGGGGGCTTATGAGACCCAGTACTTC. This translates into CASSPSGGAYETQYF.